The text below deals with one T cell receptor (beta chain). The data were taken from a study of control samples from healthy donors and cancer patients. The assay was immunoSEQ multiplex PCR, and TCRdb's table has in-frame clones only and misses some. The sample shows roughly 180,000 clones, just over 90% of them seen only once. Germline V lookup: CDR1 SQVTM, CDR2 ANQGSEA. V shed 8 bases, J shed 11 bases, and the junction held 21 bases outside the gene matches. The length of the CDR3 is 15 residues. The sequence derives from a woman aged 55-75 years in good health. The chain joins TRBV29-1 to TRBJ1-1; 9 bases fit TRBD1. Sequencing was carried out using blood. In DNA form, the CDR3 reads TGCAGCCAAGGGGTAGGGACAGGGCATTTCATGGTGGCTTTCTTT. As protein: CSQGVGTGHFMVAFF.